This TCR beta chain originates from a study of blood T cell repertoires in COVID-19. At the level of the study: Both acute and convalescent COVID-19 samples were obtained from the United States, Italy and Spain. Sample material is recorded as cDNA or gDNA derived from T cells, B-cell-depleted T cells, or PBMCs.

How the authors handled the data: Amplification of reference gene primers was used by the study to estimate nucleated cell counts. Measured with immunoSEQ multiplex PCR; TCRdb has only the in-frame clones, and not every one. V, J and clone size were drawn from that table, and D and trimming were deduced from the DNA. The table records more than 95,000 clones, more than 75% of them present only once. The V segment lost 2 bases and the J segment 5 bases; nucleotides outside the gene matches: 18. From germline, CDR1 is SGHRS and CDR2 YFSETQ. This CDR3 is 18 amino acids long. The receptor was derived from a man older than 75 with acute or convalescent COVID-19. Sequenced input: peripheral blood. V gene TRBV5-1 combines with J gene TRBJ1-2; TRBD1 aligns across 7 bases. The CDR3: CASSFHHPQGVKSYGYTF. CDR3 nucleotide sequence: TGCGCCAGCAGCTTCCACCACCCGCAGGGGGTTAAGAGTTATGGCTACACCTTC.